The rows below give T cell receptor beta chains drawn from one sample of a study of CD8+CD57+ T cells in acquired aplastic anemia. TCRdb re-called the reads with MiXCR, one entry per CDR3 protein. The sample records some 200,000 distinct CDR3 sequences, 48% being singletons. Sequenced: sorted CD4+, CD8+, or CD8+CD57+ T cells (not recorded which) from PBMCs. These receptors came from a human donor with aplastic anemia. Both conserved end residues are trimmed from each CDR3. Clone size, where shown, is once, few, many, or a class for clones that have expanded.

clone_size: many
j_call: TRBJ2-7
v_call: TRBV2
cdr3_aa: ASRGGLYEQY

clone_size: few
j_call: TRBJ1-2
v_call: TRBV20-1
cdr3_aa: SAGPGYGGYT

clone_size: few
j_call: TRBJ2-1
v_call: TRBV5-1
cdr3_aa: ASSGSGGPYNEQF

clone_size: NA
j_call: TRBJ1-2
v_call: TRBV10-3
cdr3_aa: AITRDRSYGYT

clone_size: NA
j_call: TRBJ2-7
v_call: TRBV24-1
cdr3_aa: ATRAYEQY

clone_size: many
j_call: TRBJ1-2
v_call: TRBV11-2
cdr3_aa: ASSLDPGPFAGYT

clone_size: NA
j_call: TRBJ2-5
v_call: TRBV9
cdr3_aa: ASSPDRGQGYYNEQY

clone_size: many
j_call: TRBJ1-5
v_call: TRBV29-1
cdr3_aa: SVVQGADQPQH

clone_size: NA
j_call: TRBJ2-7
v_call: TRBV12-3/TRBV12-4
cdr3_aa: ASSFYSVSYEQY

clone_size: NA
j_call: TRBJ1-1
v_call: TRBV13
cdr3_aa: ASSLTGSIINTEAF

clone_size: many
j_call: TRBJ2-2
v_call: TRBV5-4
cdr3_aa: ASSSHQGQGDTGELF

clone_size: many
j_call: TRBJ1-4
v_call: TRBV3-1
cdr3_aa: ASSQVLGQPNEKLF

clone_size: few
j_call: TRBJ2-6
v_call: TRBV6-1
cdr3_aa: ASSRAVQGLSGANVLT

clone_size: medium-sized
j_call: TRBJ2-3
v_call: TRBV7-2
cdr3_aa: ASSPWTSVTDTQY

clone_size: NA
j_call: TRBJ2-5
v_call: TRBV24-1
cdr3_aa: ATSDQSGTQY

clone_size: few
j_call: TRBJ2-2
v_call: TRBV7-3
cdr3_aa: ASSEDGTGELF

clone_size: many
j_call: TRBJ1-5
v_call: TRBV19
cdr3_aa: ASRRTGGSIQPQH

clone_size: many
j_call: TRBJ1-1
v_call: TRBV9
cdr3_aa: ASSVGTRTEAF

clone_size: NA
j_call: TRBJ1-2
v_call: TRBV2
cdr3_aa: ASRGNGYT

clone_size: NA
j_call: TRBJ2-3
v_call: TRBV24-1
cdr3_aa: ATSDHPSRGTDTQY

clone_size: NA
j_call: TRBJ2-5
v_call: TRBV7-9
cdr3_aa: SSSLGQQETQY

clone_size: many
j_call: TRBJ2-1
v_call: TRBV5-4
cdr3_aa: ASSFTNEQF

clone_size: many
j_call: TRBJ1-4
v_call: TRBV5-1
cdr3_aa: ASSLAGADDEKLF

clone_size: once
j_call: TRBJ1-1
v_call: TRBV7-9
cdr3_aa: ASSESPGKTEAF

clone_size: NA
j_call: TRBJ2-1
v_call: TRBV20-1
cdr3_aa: SARGGGSSYNEQF

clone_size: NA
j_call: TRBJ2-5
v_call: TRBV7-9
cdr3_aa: ASSVSEVWETQY

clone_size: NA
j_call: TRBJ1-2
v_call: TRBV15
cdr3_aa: ATSRDKTVSGYT

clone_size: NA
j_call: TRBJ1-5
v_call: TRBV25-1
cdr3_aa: ASSSLGRDYSNQPQH

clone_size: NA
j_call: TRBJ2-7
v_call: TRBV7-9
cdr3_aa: ASSGGLGGGEQY

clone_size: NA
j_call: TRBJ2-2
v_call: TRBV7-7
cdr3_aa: ASVLNTGELF

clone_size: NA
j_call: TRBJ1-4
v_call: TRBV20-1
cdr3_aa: SAPDRDTNEKLF

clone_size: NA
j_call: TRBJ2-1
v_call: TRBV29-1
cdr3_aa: SLTGTSGGARANEQF

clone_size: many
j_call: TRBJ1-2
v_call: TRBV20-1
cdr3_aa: SALSDRRGYT

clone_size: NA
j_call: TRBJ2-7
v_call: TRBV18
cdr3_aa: ASSPSKGGSYEQY

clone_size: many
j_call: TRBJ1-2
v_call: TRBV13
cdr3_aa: ASSSLGQGRAWGYT

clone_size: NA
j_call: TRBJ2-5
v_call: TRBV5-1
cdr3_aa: ASSDIQETQY

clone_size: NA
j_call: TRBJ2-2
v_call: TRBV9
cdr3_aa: ASSPGGQYTGELF

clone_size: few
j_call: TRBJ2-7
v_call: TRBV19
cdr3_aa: ASSRSSVYEQY

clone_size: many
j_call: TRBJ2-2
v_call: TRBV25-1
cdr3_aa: ASTPEWGGTANTGELF

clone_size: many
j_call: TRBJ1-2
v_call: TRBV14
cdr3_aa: ASSRSSGMWGYT

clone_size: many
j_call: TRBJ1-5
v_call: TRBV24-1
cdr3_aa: ATSDDRGRSNQPQH